A selection of T cell receptor beta chains follows, all from one sample in a study of cytomegalovirus exposure and HLA in healthy donors. Method: immunoSEQ multiplex PCR; TCRdb's copy keeps in-frame clones and lacks some. The sample has some 120,000 clones, approximately 85% seen once. Sequenced: PBMCs. These receptors came from a woman aged 25-40 years in good health and CMV-seropositive. The CDR3 runs from the conserved cysteine through the conserved F or W. Each record gives: D gene, clone size, J gene, V gene, CDR3 DNA, CDR3 protein. A D gene is named only where the DNA matches it firmly. Size tells how often a clone was seen (once, few, many) or the class of an expanded clone, and some rows leave it out.

D gene: -
clone size: few
J gene: TRBJ1-2
V gene: TRBV25-1
CDR3 DNA: TGTGCCAGCGCCCACGCGGGGTACAGCCCCTATGGCTACACCTTC
CDR3 protein: CASAHAGYSPYGYTF

D gene: -
clone size: -
J gene: TRBJ2-3
V gene: TRBV25-1
CDR3 DNA: TGTGCCAGCAGCCGGGGAACAGATACGCAGTATTTT
CDR3 protein: CASSRGTDTQYF

D gene: -
clone size: -
J gene: TRBJ2-7
V gene: TRBV7-9
CDR3 DNA: TGTTCCAGCAGCTTCGCGGGGGCACACGAGCAGTACTTC
CDR3 protein: CSSSFAGAHEQYF

D gene: -
clone size: -
J gene: TRBJ2-1
V gene: TRBV6-6
CDR3 DNA: TGTGCCAGCAGACCCTCGTTCGGACAACCCAACAATGAGCAGTTCTTC
CDR3 protein: CASRPSFGQPNNEQFF

D gene: TRBD2
clone size: -
J gene: TRBJ2-1
V gene: TRBV5-1
CDR3 DNA: TGCGCCAGCAGCTTGGGTGCGGGAGTGGGATTGAATGAGCAGTTCTTC
CDR3 protein: CASSLGAGVGLNEQFF

D gene: -
clone size: -
J gene: TRBJ1-2
V gene: TRBV6-5
CDR3 DNA: TGTGCCAGCAGTTACCGTGGCAGTAACTATGGCTACACCTTC
CDR3 protein: CASSYRGSNYGYTF

D gene: TRBD2
clone size: -
J gene: TRBJ2-3
V gene: TRBV6-1
CDR3 DNA: TGTGCCAGCAGCCCGCTAGCGGGAGTTCCAGATACGCAGTATTTT
CDR3 protein: CASSPLAGVPDTQYF

D gene: TRBD2
clone size: -
J gene: TRBJ2-7
V gene: TRBV27
CDR3 DNA: TGTGCCAGCAGTTTATTGTATAGCGGGAGTCAGAACGAGCAGTACTTC
CDR3 protein: CASSLLYSGSQNEQYF

D gene: -
clone size: -
J gene: TRBJ1-1
V gene: TRBV10-1
CDR3 DNA: TGCGCCAGCAGTGAGTCTGGCAGTTTAATGAACACTGAAGCTTTCTTT
CDR3 protein: CASSESGSLMNTEAFF

D gene: TRBD2
clone size: -
J gene: TRBJ2-7
V gene: TRBV10-3
CDR3 DNA: TGTGCCATCAGTGAGTTGAGTAGCGGGAGCGGGTACGAGCAGTACTTC
CDR3 protein: CAISELSSGSGYEQYF

D gene: TRBD1
clone size: -
J gene: TRBJ1-1
V gene: TRBV5-1
CDR3 DNA: TGCGCCAGCAGCACGGGACAGGGTAGGATAGGTGAAGCTTTCTTT
CDR3 protein: CASSTGQGRIGEAFF

D gene: TRBD1
clone size: -
J gene: TRBJ1-5
V gene: TRBV28
CDR3 DNA: TGTGCCAGCAGCGCGACAGGGGTGCGTCAGCCCCAGCATTTT
CDR3 protein: CASSATGVRQPQHF

D gene: -
clone size: -
J gene: TRBJ2-3
V gene: TRBV4-1
CDR3 DNA: TGCGCCAACCTACCGAGCTGGTATTTT
CDR3 protein: CANLPSWYF

D gene: TRBD2
clone size: few
J gene: TRBJ2-4
V gene: TRBV6-7
CDR3 DNA: TGTGCCAGCTGGACTAGCGGGACACTACTTCTAGCCAAAAACATTCAGTACTTC
CDR3 protein: CASWTSGTLLLAKNIQYF

D gene: -
clone size: -
J gene: TRBJ2-7
V gene: TRBV2
CDR3 DNA: TGTGCCAGCAGTCTCACAGTTGGGGAGCAGTACTTC
CDR3 protein: CASSLTVGEQYF

D gene: TRBD1
clone size: -
J gene: TRBJ1-1
V gene: TRBV5-1
CDR3 DNA: TGCGCCAGCAGCTTGGACTCGGCGGGACAGGGAGCTGAAGCTTTCTTT
CDR3 protein: CASSLDSAGQGAEAFF

D gene: -
clone size: -
J gene: TRBJ1-5
V gene: TRBV28
CDR3 DNA: TGTGCCACCCGGGGGAGCAATCAGCCCCAGCATTTT
CDR3 protein: CATRGSNQPQHF

D gene: -
clone size: few
J gene: TRBJ2-7
V gene: TRBV15
CDR3 DNA: TGTGCCACCAGCAGAGATCTGAGGTACGAGCAGTACTTC
CDR3 protein: CATSRDLRYEQYF

D gene: -
clone size: once
J gene: TRBJ2-3
V gene: TRBV15
CDR3 DNA: TGTGCCACCAGCAGAGATAACACAGATACGCAGTATTTT
CDR3 protein: CATSRDNTDTQYF

D gene: TRBD2
clone size: -
J gene: TRBJ2-1
V gene: TRBV30
CDR3 DNA: TGTGCCTGGCAGACTAGCGGTAGCTCCTACAATGAGCAGTTCTTC
CDR3 protein: CAWQTSGSSYNEQFF

D gene: TRBD2
clone size: -
J gene: TRBJ2-7
V gene: TRBV2
CDR3 DNA: TGTGCCAGCAAGGGCGGGGGTGCGAACTACGAGCAGTACTTC
CDR3 protein: CASKGGGANYEQYF

D gene: -
clone size: few
J gene: TRBJ2-1
V gene: TRBV7-9
CDR3 DNA: TGTGCCAGCAGGACCGGGACTGACAATGAGCAGTTCTTC
CDR3 protein: CASRTGTDNEQFF

D gene: TRBD2
clone size: -
J gene: TRBJ2-2
V gene: TRBV5-6
CDR3 DNA: TGTGCCAGCAGGTCGGGACTAGCAAGTTTCGGGGAGCTGTTTTTT
CDR3 protein: CASRSGLASFGELFF

D gene: -
clone size: -
J gene: TRBJ2-3
V gene: TRBV5-1
CDR3 DNA: TGCGCCAGCAGCTCGGGGGTTGATACGCAGTATTTT
CDR3 protein: CASSSGVDTQYF

D gene: -
clone size: -
J gene: TRBJ2-5
V gene: TRBV9
CDR3 DNA: TGTGCCAGCAGCGTTCAACAGGGCACCGGAGAGACCCAGTACTTC
CDR3 protein: CASSVQQGTGETQYF

D gene: TRBD1
clone size: -
J gene: TRBJ1-2
V gene: TRBV5-4
CDR3 DNA: TGTGCCAGCAGCTATTCCGGGACAGTCTATGGCTACACCTTC
CDR3 protein: CASSYSGTVYGYTF

D gene: -
clone size: -
J gene: TRBJ1-3
V gene: TRBV5-1
CDR3 DNA: TGCGCCAGCAGCCCCAGCCGGCCAGGGACTAGAAACACCATATATTTT
CDR3 protein: CASSPSRPGTRNTIYF

D gene: TRBD1
clone size: once
J gene: TRBJ2-5
V gene: TRBV18
CDR3 DNA: TGTGCCAGCTCACCCACGACAGGGGGGCAAGAGACCCAGTACTTC
CDR3 protein: CASSPTTGGQETQYF

D gene: -
clone size: -
J gene: TRBJ1-4
V gene: TRBV7-9
CDR3 DNA: TGTGCCAGCAGCTTAGGGGGGAGGAATGAAAAACTGTTTTTT
CDR3 protein: CASSLGGRNEKLFF

D gene: -
clone size: -
J gene: TRBJ1-6
V gene: TRBV6-1
CDR3 DNA: TGTGCCAGCAGTGGTCAGTATAATTCACCCCTCCACTTT
CDR3 protein: CASSGQYNSPLHF

D gene: TRBD2
clone size: -
J gene: TRBJ2-7
V gene: TRBV5-6
CDR3 DNA: TGTGCCAGCAGCCGGACTAGTGGAAACGAGCAGTACTTC
CDR3 protein: CASSRTSGNEQYF

D gene: TRBD1
clone size: few
J gene: TRBJ1-2
V gene: TRBV30
CDR3 DNA: TGTGCCTGGAGTGGCCAGGGGGCGATTGGCTACACCTTC
CDR3 protein: CAWSGQGAIGYTF

D gene: -
clone size: few
J gene: TRBJ1-4
V gene: TRBV7-6
CDR3 DNA: TGTGCCAGCAGCTTAAACAGGGATGAAAAACTGTTTTTT
CDR3 protein: CASSLNRDEKLFF

D gene: -
clone size: -
J gene: TRBJ2-2
V gene: TRBV25-1
CDR3 DNA: TGTGCCAGCAGTGAATGGAAAGGGGCGCATACCGGGGAGCTGTTTTTT
CDR3 protein: CASSEWKGAHTGELFF

D gene: TRBD1
clone size: -
J gene: TRBJ1-1
V gene: TRBV30
CDR3 DNA: TGTGCCTGGAGTGCAGACCCTTGGGACAGGGGGGGAATGAACACTGAAGCTTTCTTT
CDR3 protein: CAWSADPWDRGGMNTEAFF

D gene: -
clone size: -
J gene: TRBJ1-2
V gene: TRBV5-6
CDR3 DNA: TGTGCCAGCAGCTCGGGAGCTACTTCACACTATGGCTACACCTTC
CDR3 protein: CASSSGATSHYGYTF

D gene: -
clone size: -
J gene: TRBJ1-2
V gene: TRBV28
CDR3 DNA: TGTGCCAGCAGTTTTGGAGTCTGGCTAGGCTACACCTTC
CDR3 protein: CASSFGVWLGYTF

D gene: -
clone size: -
J gene: TRBJ1-1
V gene: TRBV5-1
CDR3 DNA: TGCGCCAGCAGCTTGGCCATAAATACGGGGGTTCCTCGAAACACTGAAGCTTTCTTT
CDR3 protein: CASSLAINTGVPRNTEAFF

D gene: -
clone size: once
J gene: TRBJ2-2
V gene: TRBV30
CDR3 DNA: TGTGCCTGGAGTGGAGGAGGGGGCAGGGGAACCGGGGAGCTGTTTTTT
CDR3 protein: CAWSGGGGRGTGELFF

D gene: -
clone size: -
J gene: TRBJ1-6
V gene: TRBV27
CDR3 DNA: TGTGCCAGCAGTTTATCCCTCCAGAGCCCAGGACACTTT
CDR3 protein: CASSLSLQSPGHF

D gene: TRBD2
clone size: once
J gene: TRBJ2-7
V gene: TRBV9
CDR3 DNA: TGTGCCAGCAGCACCAGGGTAGCGGGGGGGACTAACGAGCAGTACTTC
CDR3 protein: CASSTRVAGGTNEQYF

D gene: -
clone size: -
J gene: TRBJ2-1
V gene: TRBV21-1
CDR3 DNA: TGTGCCAGCAGCAAAGGGGAGGCCCGGAGGAATGAGCAGTTCTTC
CDR3 protein: CASSKGEARRNEQFF

D gene: -
clone size: -
J gene: TRBJ1-1
V gene: TRBV6-1
CDR3 DNA: TGTGCCAGCAGTGAAGCGGGGGGGAACACTGAAGCTTTCTTT
CDR3 protein: CASSEAGGNTEAFF

D gene: -
clone size: -
J gene: TRBJ2-7
V gene: TRBV28
CDR3 DNA: TGTGCCAGCACAGGCCTCTACTACGAGCAGTACTTC
CDR3 protein: CASTGLYYEQYF

D gene: -
clone size: once
J gene: TRBJ1-4
V gene: TRBV6-1
CDR3 DNA: TGTGCCAGCAGTGAATACAGGGACAATACCAATGAAAAACTGTTTTTT
CDR3 protein: CASSEYRDNTNEKLFF

D gene: -
clone size: -
J gene: TRBJ1-5
V gene: TRBV10-3
CDR3 DNA: TGTGCCATCAGTGAACTGAATCAGCCCCAGCATTTT
CDR3 protein: CAISELNQPQHF

D gene: -
clone size: once
J gene: TRBJ1-1
V gene: TRBV19
CDR3 DNA: TGTGCCAGTAGTCTCCCGGTGGGGAGTACCACTGAAGCTTTCTTT
CDR3 protein: CASSLPVGSTTEAFF

D gene: -
clone size: -
J gene: TRBJ2-7
V gene: TRBV5-1
CDR3 DNA: TGCGCCAGCAGCTCCTCAGGGGCGACTCTCTACGAGCAGTACTTC
CDR3 protein: CASSSSGATLYEQYF

D gene: TRBD1
clone size: -
J gene: TRBJ1-4
V gene: TRBV27
CDR3 DNA: TGTGCCAGCAGTTTTTCCGGGACAGGTGAAAAACTGTTTTTT
CDR3 protein: CASSFSGTGEKLFF

D gene: TRBD2
clone size: -
J gene: TRBJ2-2
V gene: TRBV14
CDR3 DNA: TGTGCCAGCAGCCCTCGACTAGCGGGGATTGGGGAGCTGTTTTTT
CDR3 protein: CASSPRLAGIGELFF

D gene: -
clone size: -
J gene: TRBJ1-3
V gene: TRBV6-1
CDR3 DNA: TGTGCCAGCAGTGATGGGGGGTCTGGAAACACCATATATTTT
CDR3 protein: CASSDGGSGNTIYF

D gene: -
clone size: few
J gene: TRBJ2-1
V gene: TRBV11-2
CDR3 DNA: TGTGCCAGCAGCTTAGATATCCGGAGCGGGCAGTTCTTC
CDR3 protein: CASSLDIRSGQFF

D gene: -
clone size: -
J gene: TRBJ2-1
V gene: TRBV7-9
CDR3 DNA: TGTTCCAGCAGCTTCGGACCTCCGGGGGATGAGCAGTTCTTC
CDR3 protein: CSSSFGPPGDEQFF

D gene: TRBD1
clone size: -
J gene: TRBJ2-5
V gene: TRBV29-1
CDR3 DNA: TGCAGCGTTGGAGGACAGGGTGAAGAGACCCAGTACTTC
CDR3 protein: CSVGGQGEETQYF

D gene: -
clone size: -
J gene: TRBJ2-7
V gene: TRBV5-1
CDR3 DNA: TGCGCCAGCAGCCTCTCCGGGGTCGAAACCTACGAGCAGTACTTC
CDR3 protein: CASSLSGVETYEQYF

D gene: TRBD1
clone size: few
J gene: TRBJ1-6
V gene: TRBV28
CDR3 DNA: TGTGCCAGCAGTTTAGAGGGACAGAGCTCCTATAATTCACCCCTCCACTTT
CDR3 protein: CASSLEGQSSYNSPLHF

D gene: -
clone size: -
J gene: TRBJ2-5
V gene: TRBV29-1
CDR3 DNA: TGCAGCGTGTTGCTAGCCCACGAGACCCAGTACTTC
CDR3 protein: CSVLLAHETQYF

D gene: -
clone size: -
J gene: TRBJ2-2
V gene: TRBV5-1
CDR3 DNA: TGCGCCAGCAGCCCCGGGACTGGTATCACCGGGGAGCTGTTTTTT
CDR3 protein: CASSPGTGITGELFF

D gene: TRBD2
clone size: -
J gene: TRBJ2-5
V gene: TRBV5-4
CDR3 DNA: TGTGCCAGCAGTGGGACTAGCGGGAGGGCGGGGCAAGAGACCCAGTACTTC
CDR3 protein: CASSGTSGRAGQETQYF

D gene: TRBD1
clone size: few
J gene: TRBJ2-2
V gene: TRBV19
CDR3 DNA: TGTGCCAGTAAGACAGGGGGCCCGAACACCGGGGAGCTGTTTTTT
CDR3 protein: CASKTGGPNTGELFF